The subject of this entry is one T cell receptor beta chain. This record comes from a study of blood T cell repertoires in COVID-19. TCRdb's table, derived via immunoSEQ multiplex PCR, lists solely in-frame clones and lacks some. The table includes hundreds of thousands of clones, roughly 88% detected once. The CDR3 has 19 residues. Germline V gives CDR1 MNHEY, CDR2 SMNVEV (reference sequence). Trimming removed 6 bases from V and 0 bases from J; junction bases left unmatched: 9. This chain links TRBV27 with TRBJ2-1; TRBD2 agrees at 15 bases. The TCR was taken from a woman aged 25 to 39 with active or convalescent COVID-19. Sequencing was done on a sample of peripheral blood. The CDR3 spells CASRSGLAGGYISYNEQFF. The CDR3, as DNA: TGTGCCAGCAGATCGGGACTAGCGGGGGGTTATATCTCCTACAATGAGCAGTTCTTC.